This passage covers 13 T cell receptor beta chains from one sample sequenced in a study of blood T cells in healthy people across ages. A second PCR of roughly 7 to 11 cycles used a sample-barcoded 5' primer and a J-beta primer mix. Each CDR3 protein is one row after TCRdb ran MiXCR on the 5' RACE reads. The sample yields about 970,000 distinct CDR3 sequences, roughly 47% seen once. The sequenced sample was blood. These receptors originate from a woman aged 55-69 years in good health.

The V and J genes are TRBV7-2 and TRBJ2-3; D gene unclear. Per germline, CDR1 SGHTA and CDR2 FQGNSA. This CDR3 is 15 amino acids long. V lost 2 bases, J lost 3 bases, and 12 bases lay in between. The DNA of the CDR3 is TGTGCCAGCAGCTTACTTAGATTCAGGACAGATACGCAGTATTTT. This translates into CASSLLRFRTDTQYF.

V gene TRBV10-3 combines with J gene TRBJ2-2, with D perhaps given as TRBD1 or TRBD2 (6 bases each). V dropped 5 bases and J dropped 5 bases, with 15 bases sitting between them. Germline loops: CDR1 ENHRY, CDR2 SYGVKD. CDR3 size: 15 residues. CDR3 sequence reads: CAISPQPGATGELFF. In DNA, the CDR3 is TGTGCCATCAGTCCGCAACCGGGGGCAACCGGGGAGCTGTTTTTT.

The chain links TRBV10-3 to TRBJ2-4, with TRBD2 matching over 9 bases. The J call may be in error: the DNA end matches TRBJ2-5 better. This CDR3 is built from 15 residues. Germline V gene data show CDR1 as ENHRY and CDR2 as SYGVKD. The CDR3 spells CAISSLAGRVETQYF. DNA of the CDR3: TGTGCCATCAGTTCTCTAGCGGGGAGGGTAGAGACCCAGTACTTC.

The J gene is TRBJ2-5, the V gene TRBV7-9; D not resolved. V was trimmed by 0 bases and J by 4 bases, leaving 15 bases between them. Germline-derived CDR1 and CDR2 are SEHNR and FQNEAQ (reference sequence). The CDR3 is made up of 16 amino acids. The CDR3 protein is CASSLARVVGRETQYF. The CDR3 region has the DNA TGTGCCAGCAGCTTAGCGCGTGTGGTTGGTCGAGAGACCCAGTACTTC.

This clonotype came up a few times. The CDR3 DNA sequence: TGCGCCAGCAGCCAAGAGACAGCCATGAACACTGAAGCTTTCTTT. This encodes CASSQETAMNTEAFF. The chain recombines TRBV4-1 with TRBJ1-1; D possibly corresponds to TRBD1 (5 bases). Trimming stripped 0 bases from V and 0 bases from J, with 8 bases between. CDR1 and CDR2 (germline): MGHRA, YSYEKL. The CDR3 covers 15 residues.

The chain has TRBV12-3 or TRBV12-4 and TRBJ2-5; 8 bases fit TRBD2. The CDR3 extends over 15 amino acids. J gave up 7 bases and V 2 bases, and 9 bases lay outside the gene matches. The CDR3 sequence is CASSLNSGIIGTQYF. The CDR3 coding sequence is TGTGCCAGCAGTTTAAATAGCGGGATTATCGGGACCCAGTACTTC.

This clonotype has only a few counts. The chain combines TRBV28 with TRBJ2-3; 7 nucleotides line up with TRBD1. V lost 1 base, J lost 0 bases, and 7 bases stayed unmatched. The germline V gene encodes CDR1 MDHEN and CDR2 SYDVKM. This CDR3 has 17 residues. This CDR3 is CASSLFGTETSTDTQYF. The CDR3 nucleotides read TGTGCCAGCAGTTTATTCGGGACAGAAACTAGCACAGATACGCAGTATTTT.

A note on this clonotype: Being one base from a much bigger clone, this may be a read error. The chain is built from TRBV5-1 and TRBJ2-7; 11 bases are shared with TRBD2. CDR1 and CDR2 from the germline V gene are SGHRS and YFSETQ. V lost 2 bases to trimming and J lost 7 bases; unmatched junction nucleotides: 8. The CDR3 is 15 amino acids. CDR3 in amino acids: CASSLVLAGANEQYF. The CDR3, as DNA: TGCGCCAGCAGCTTAGTACTAGCGGGAGCAAATGAGCAGTACTTC.

J is TRBJ2-4 and V is TRBV3-1; 13 bases agree with TRBD2. The last part of the DNA fits TRBJ2-7 better; the J call may be wrong. Germline V gives CDR1 LGHDT, CDR2 YNNKEL (reference sequence). CDR3 size: 18 residues. CDR3 region: CASSLKRTSGSPNYEQYF. The DNA of the CDR3 is TGTGCCAGCAGCCTAAAACGGACTAGCGGGAGTCCTAACTACGAGCAGTACTTC.

This clonotype came up a few times. The chain recombines TRBV25-1 with TRBJ2-6; perhaps TRBD1 as D (6 bases). V gave up 3 bases and J gave up 2 bases, with 17 bases separating them. The CDR3 totals 18 residues. In germline, CDR1 is MGHDK, CDR2 SYGVNS. The CDR3 loop reads CASSEERGKIAGANVLTF. CDR3 in DNA: TGTGCCAGCAGTGAGGAAAGGGGGAAGATAGCTGGGGCCAACGTCCTGACTTTC.

This clonotype has only a few counts. The chain couples TRBV28 to TRBJ2-7; D is perhaps TRBD1 (6 bases). The CDR3 extends over 15 amino acids. V lost 6 bases to trimming and J lost 5 bases, with 20 bases between them. Germline V gives CDR1 MDHEN, CDR2 SYDVKM. The CDR3 DNA reads as TGTGCCAGCAGGCCTACAGGGATAAGAGGTAACGAGCAGTACTTC. Its protein product is CASRPTGIRGNEQYF.

This sequence joins TRBV6-1 and TRBJ1-4, with D possibly matching TRBD1 (5 bases). This CDR3 comprises 13 residues. Germline V gives CDR1 MNHNS, CDR2 SASEGT. Trimming stripped 8 bases from V and 12 bases from J, with 19 bases between. The CDR3, as DNA: TGTGCCAGCCGGTCACGGGACGGCGGCCAACTGTTTTTT. It translates to CASRSRDGGQLFF.

V and J are TRBV12-3 or TRBV12-4 and TRBJ1-5, with a weak D call TRBD1 (6 bases). This CDR3 contains 14 residues. V was cut by 4 bases and J by 4 bases, with 11 bases left in between. In nucleotides, the CDR3 is TGTGCCAGCAGTTCGTGGCAGGGGAATCAGCCCCAGCATTTT. Translation gives CASSSWQGNQPQHF.